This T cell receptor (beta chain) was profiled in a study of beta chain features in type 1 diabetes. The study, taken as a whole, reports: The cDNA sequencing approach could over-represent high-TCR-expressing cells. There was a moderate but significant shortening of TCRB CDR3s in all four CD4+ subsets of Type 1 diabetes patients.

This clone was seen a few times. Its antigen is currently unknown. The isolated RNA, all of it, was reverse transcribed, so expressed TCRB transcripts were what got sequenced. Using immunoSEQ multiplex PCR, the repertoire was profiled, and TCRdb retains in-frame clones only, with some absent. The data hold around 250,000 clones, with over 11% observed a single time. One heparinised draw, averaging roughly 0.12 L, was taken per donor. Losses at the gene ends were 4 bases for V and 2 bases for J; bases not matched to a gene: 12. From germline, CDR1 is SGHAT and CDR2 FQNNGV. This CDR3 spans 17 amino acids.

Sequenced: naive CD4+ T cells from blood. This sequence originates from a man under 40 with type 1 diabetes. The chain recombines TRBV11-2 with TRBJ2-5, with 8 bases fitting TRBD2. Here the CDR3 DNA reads TGTGCCAGCAGCTACGGGGGGGGGCTCGGCTTGCAAGAGACCCAGTACTTC. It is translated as CASSYGGGLGLQETQYF.